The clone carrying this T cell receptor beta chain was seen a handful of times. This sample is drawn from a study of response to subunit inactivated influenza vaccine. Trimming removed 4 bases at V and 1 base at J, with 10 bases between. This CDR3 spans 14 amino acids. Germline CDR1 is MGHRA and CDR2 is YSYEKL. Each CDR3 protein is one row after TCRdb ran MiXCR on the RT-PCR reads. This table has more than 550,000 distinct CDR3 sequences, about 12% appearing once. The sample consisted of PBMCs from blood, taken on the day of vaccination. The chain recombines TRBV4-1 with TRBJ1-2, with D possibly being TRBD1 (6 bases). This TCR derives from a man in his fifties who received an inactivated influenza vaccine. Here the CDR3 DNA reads TGCGCCAGCAGCCCCTTACAGGGTAACTATGGCTACACCTTC. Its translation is CASSPLQGNYGYTF.